The 23 T cell receptor beta chains below all came from one sample that was sequenced in a study of blood T cell repertoires in COVID-19. Assay used: immunoSEQ multiplex PCR; TCRdb lists only in-frame clones, some missing. The sample records around 140,000 clones, roughly 85% being singletons. Sequenced: PBMCs or T cells enriched from blood (not recorded which). Every receptor here comes from a man between 45 and 60 years old who had recovered from COVID-19.

The V gene is TRBV11-3, the J gene TRBJ2-1, with D possibly being TRBD1 (6 bases). The CDR3 runs to 18 residues. The V end was cut by 2 bases, the J end by 0 bases, with 17 bases between. The germline gives CDR1 SGHNT, CDR2 YENEEA. The CDR3 sequence is CASSLNVWGHPSYNEQFF. The CDR3 DNA is TGTGCCAGCAGCTTAAACGTATGGGGACATCCCTCCTACAATGAGCAGTTCTTC.

The table lists this clone with a few counts. V is TRBV25-1 and J is TRBJ2-2; D gene ambiguous. CDR1 and CDR2 (germline): MGHDK, SYGVNS. The CDR3 length is 13 residues. V was shortened by 6 bases and J by 6 bases, with 11 bases between the two germline ends. The CDR3 region is CASSERMAGELFF. The CDR3 DNA follows: TGTGCCAGCAGCGAGCGTATGGCCGGGGAGCTGTTTTTT.

This chain uses TRBV25-1 with TRBJ2-2; D unresolved. The length of the CDR3 is 15 residues. Looked up from germline, CDR1 is MGHDK and CDR2 is SYGVNS. Trimming shortened V by 3 bases and J by 5 bases, and 13 bases separated the two germline ends. CDR3 in amino acids: CASSDAALSTGELFF. The DNA for the CDR3 is TGTGCCAGCAGTGACGCGGCGCTTTCGACCGGGGAGCTGTTTTTT.

This chain links TRBV9 with TRBJ2-3; 9 bases are a match to TRBD2. Germline CDR1 reads SGDLS; CDR2 reads YYNGEE. The CDR3 has 19 residues. Trimming removed 0 bases from V and 2 bases from J; junction bases left unmatched: 13. CDR3 loop: CASSVEGSGGPLPTDTQYF. DNA for the CDR3: TGTGCCAGCAGCGTAGAGGGTAGCGGGGGTCCCCTACCCACAGATACGCAGTATTTT.

The chain is built from TRBV24-1 and TRBJ2-5, with D possibly TRBD2 on 5 matching bases. CDR1 and CDR2 (germline): KGHDR, SFDVKD. The CDR3 length is 15 residues. V dropped 4 bases and J dropped 5 bases, with 16 bases sitting between them. CDR3 bases: TGTGCCACCAGTGACCCGCGAGCGGCCTGGGAGACCCAGTACTTC. The encoded protein is CATSDPRAAWETQYF.

V and J are TRBV4-1 and TRBJ1-5, with 9 nucleotides matching TRBD1. This CDR3 region has 16 residues. The trim removed 0 bases at V and 5 bases at J, leaving 5 bases unmatched. Looked up from germline, CDR1 is MGHRA and CDR2 is YSYEKL. The CDR3 DNA sequence: TGCGCCAGCAGCCAAGATAGGACAGGGGTTGATCAGCCCCAGCATTTT. This sequence encodes CASSQDRTGVDQPQHF.

The chain couples TRBV5-1 to TRBJ1-1, with D maybe TRBD1 (5 bases). The CDR3 extends over 15 amino acids. Germline CDR1 and CDR2: SGHRS and YFSETQ. Trimming stripped 6 bases from V and 4 bases from J, with 19 bases between. The DNA of the CDR3 is TGCGCCAGCAAACTGGGGGGAAGGGCGGTCACTGAAGCTTTCTTT. It is translated as CASKLGGRAVTEAFF.

This sequence joins TRBV7-2 and TRBJ2-2; 8 bases map to TRBD2. From germline, CDR1 is SGHTA and CDR2 FQGNSA. There are 14 residues in the CDR3. J gave up 6 bases and V 5 bases, and 5 bases lay outside the gene matches. CDR3: CASSLNGGAGELFF. In nucleotides, the CDR3 is TGTGCCAGCAGCCTAAACGGGGGGGCCGGGGAGCTGTTTTTT.

This clone was found once. The chain is built from TRBV18 and TRBJ2-7; 7 bases are a match to TRBD2. In germline, CDR1 is KGHSH, CDR2 LQKENI. The CDR3 runs 13 residues. J gave up 7 bases and V 0 bases, and 3 bases lay outside the gene matches. The CDR3 loop reads CASSPPGLWEQYF. CDR3 sequence (DNA): TGTGCCAGCTCACCACCGGGACTATGGGAGCAGTACTTC.

V and J are TRBV19 and TRBJ1-2; D perhaps matches TRBD1 (6 bases). Germline CDR1 is LNHDA and CDR2 is SQIVND (reference sequence). CDR3 length: 12 amino acids. V lost 9 bases to trimming and J lost 4 bases, with 12 bases between them. The CDR3 spells CASHTGIYGYTF. The CDR3 DNA sequence: TGTGCCAGCCATACAGGGATCTATGGCTACACCTTC.

The CDR3 DNA reads as TGTGCCATCAGTGAGGGGGCCGAGACCCAGTACTTC. It translates to CAISEGAETQYF. V is TRBV10-3 and J is TRBJ2-5, with D possibly matching TRBD1 (5 bases). CDR3 length: 12 amino acids. Germline CDR1 reads ENHRY; CDR2 reads SYGVKD. Trimming removed 2 bases from V and 5 bases from J, with 6 bases in between.

The V and J genes are TRBV6-5 and TRBJ2-7; 9 nucleotides match TRBD2. Germline V gene data show CDR1 as MNHEY and CDR2 as SVGAGI. This CDR3 comprises 15 residues. V shed 8 bases, J shed 3 bases, and the junction held 11 bases outside the gene matches. CDR3 in DNA: TGTGCCAGCTGCTGGCTAGCGGGAAATAACTACGAGCAGTACTTC. It specifies CASCWLAGNNYEQYF.

This clone was detected only a few times. The V call is TRBV2, the J call TRBJ1-2, with D possibly being TRBD1 (5 bases). This CDR3 contains 13 residues. Germline assignment: CDR1 SNHLY and CDR2 FYNNEI. The ends were cut back, 6 bases at V and 5 bases at J, with 13 bases in the middle. The DNA for the CDR3 is TGTGCCAGCAGACTCAGGGCGGGGTATGGCTACACCTTC. Amino acids: CASRLRAGYGYTF.

The chain couples TRBV18 to TRBJ2-7, with 7 bases that match TRBD2. Germline V gives CDR1 KGHSH, CDR2 LQKENI. The CDR3 consists of 15 residues. Trimming at V came to 3 bases and at J to 2 bases, leaving 7 bases not matched to a gene. The CDR3 region has the DNA TGTGCCAGCTCACCTACGGGGGGATCCCCCTACGAGCAGTACGTC. Amino acids: CASSPTGGSPYEQYV.

In its sample, this clone was seen a few times. The chain has TRBV18 and TRBJ2-7; maybe TRBD1 (5 bases). The CDR3 is made up of 14 amino acids. Looked up from germline, CDR1 is KGHSH and CDR2 is LQKENI. Trimming removed 0 bases from V and 3 bases from J, with 9 bases in between. The CDR3 is CASSPPSRVYEQYV. The CDR3 bases are TGTGCCAGCTCACCACCGTCCAGGGTCTACGAGCAGTACGTC.

This clone was detected only a few times. The rearrangement joins TRBV18 to TRBJ1-2; 8 bases align to TRBD1. The CDR3 is made up of 14 amino acids. V trimming: 3 bases; J trimming: 14 bases; junction bases outside the gene matches: 14. Germline values: CDR1 KGHSH, CDR2 LQKENI. CDR3: CASSPEGQGTGGTF. In DNA, the CDR3 is TGTGCCAGCTCACCCGAAGGACAGGGTACGGGTGGGACCTTC.

The J gene is TRBJ1-1, the V gene TRBV6-5; TRBD1 matches 9 bases. V was pared by 8 bases and J by 3 bases, with 4 bases of the junction left unmatched. The germline CDR1 and CDR2 sequences are MNHEY and SVGAGI. This CDR3 is 13 amino acids long. Here the CDR3 reads CASQQGADTEAFF. DNA for the CDR3: TGTGCCAGCCAACAGGGGGCTGACACTGAAGCTTTCTTT.

The chain combines TRBV9 with TRBJ1-3, with a weak D call TRBD1 (6 bases). The CDR3 length is 15 residues. Germline CDR1 is SGDLS and CDR2 is YYNGEE. Trimming stripped 1 base from V and 2 bases from J, with 10 bases between. CDR3 coding DNA: TGTGCCAGCAGCGTACAACAGGGTCCTGGAAACACCATATATTTT. Translating gives CASSVQQGPGNTIYF.

V gene TRBV5-1 combines with J gene TRBJ2-5; TRBD1 agrees at 8 bases. CDR3 length equals 15 residues. The germline V gene has CDR1 SGHRS and CDR2 YFSETQ. V gave up 3 bases and J gave up 3 bases; unmatched junction bases: 7. The CDR3 nucleotides are TGCGCCAGCAGCTCTTGGGGGACAGGTGAAGAGACCCAGTACTTC. Amino acids: CASSSWGTGEETQYF.

The chain has TRBV4-1 and TRBJ2-5; D gene uncertain. The CDR3 runs 19 residues. Looked up from germline, CDR1 is MGHRA and CDR2 is YSYEKL. The germline V and J ends were trimmed by 0 bases and 5 bases, with 25 bases remaining between them. The CDR3 loop is CASSQDRILRLTASETQYF. The CDR3 DNA reads TGCGCCAGCAGCCAAGATCGAATACTGCGACTTACTGCCTCGGAGACCCAGTACTTC.

J is TRBJ1-1 and V is TRBV19; TRBD1 might be the D (6 bases). The CDR3 consists of 13 residues. Germline V gene sequence: CDR1 LNHDA, CDR2 SQIVND (reference sequence). Trimming shortened V by 7 bases and J by 5 bases, and 14 bases separated the two germline ends. In DNA, the CDR3 is TGTGCCAGTACAGGAACAGGGCGGACTGAAGCTTTCTTT. This codes for CASTGTGRTEAFF.

This chain connects TRBV3-1 (or the pseudogene TRBV3-2) to TRBJ2-7, with 7 bases that match TRBD1. The CDR3 contains 21 residues. Germline V CDR1 and CDR2: LGHDT, YNNKEL (reference sequence). The ends lost 6 bases at V and 3 bases at J; junction bases unmatched: 29. The CDR3 region has the DNA TGTGCCAGCAGTGGAGACAGGGCGGGCCACAAGAGTATTAGGGCCCACTACGAGCAGTACTTC. It codes for CASSGDRAGHKSIRAHYEQYF.

CDR3 loop: CASRTDRGLYSGYTF. CDR3 coding DNA: TGTGCCAGCAGGACCGACAGGGGTTTATATAGTGGCTACACCTTC. The chain links TRBV2 to TRBJ1-2, with 8 bases that match TRBD1. Germline CDR1 reads SNHLY; CDR2 reads FYNNEI. The CDR3 is made up of 15 amino acids. The J segment lost 7 bases and the V segment lost 6 bases, leaving 13 bases of the junction unmatched.